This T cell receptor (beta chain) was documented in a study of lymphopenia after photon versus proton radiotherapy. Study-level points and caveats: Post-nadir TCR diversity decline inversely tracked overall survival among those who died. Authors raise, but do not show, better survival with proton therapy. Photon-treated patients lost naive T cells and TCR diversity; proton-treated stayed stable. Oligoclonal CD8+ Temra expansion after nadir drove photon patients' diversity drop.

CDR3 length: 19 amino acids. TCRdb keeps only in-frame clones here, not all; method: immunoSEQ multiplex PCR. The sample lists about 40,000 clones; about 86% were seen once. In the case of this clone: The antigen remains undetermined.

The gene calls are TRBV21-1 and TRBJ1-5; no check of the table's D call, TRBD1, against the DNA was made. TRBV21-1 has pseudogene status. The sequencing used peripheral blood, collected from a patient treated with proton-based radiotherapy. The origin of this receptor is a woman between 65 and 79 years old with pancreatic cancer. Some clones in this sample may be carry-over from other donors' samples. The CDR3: CASSNFGQGRCFSNQPQHF. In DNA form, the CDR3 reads TGTGCCAGCAGCAACTTCGGACAGGGGAGGTGTTTTAGCAATCAGCCCCAGCATTTT.